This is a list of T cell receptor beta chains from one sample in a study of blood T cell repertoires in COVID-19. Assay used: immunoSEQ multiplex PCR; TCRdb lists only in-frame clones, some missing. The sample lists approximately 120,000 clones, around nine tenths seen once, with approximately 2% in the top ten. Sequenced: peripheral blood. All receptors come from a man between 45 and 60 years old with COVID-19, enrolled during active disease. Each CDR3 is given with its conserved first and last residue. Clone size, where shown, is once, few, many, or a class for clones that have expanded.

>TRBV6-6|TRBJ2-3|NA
CASSAKAPGTDMQYF
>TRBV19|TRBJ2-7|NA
CASSIDSSYEQYF
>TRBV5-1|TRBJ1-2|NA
CASSEMGGSNYGYTF
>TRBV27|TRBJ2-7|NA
CASSFLTSGRTYEQYF
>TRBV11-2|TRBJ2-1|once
CASSSLAEGDSEQFF
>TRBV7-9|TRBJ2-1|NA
CASSQTSLAAGVDEQFF
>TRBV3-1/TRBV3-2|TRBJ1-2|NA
CASSDRDRYSGYTF
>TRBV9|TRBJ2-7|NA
CASSVSGGSSYEQYF
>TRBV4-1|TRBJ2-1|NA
CASSQDPSYSGRSYNEQFF
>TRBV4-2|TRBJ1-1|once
CASSPSAGERNTEAFF
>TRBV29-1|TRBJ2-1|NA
CSVEDRGTGFNEQFF
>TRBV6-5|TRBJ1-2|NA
CASSYRGGSYGYTF
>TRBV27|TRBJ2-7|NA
CASSTGLAGGPRWEQYF
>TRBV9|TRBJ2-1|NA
CASSVDGLAGVNEQFF
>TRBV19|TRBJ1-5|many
CASSIRAEQPQHF
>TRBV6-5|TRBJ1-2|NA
CASSYSENYGYTF
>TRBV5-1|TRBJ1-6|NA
CASSPGTGGTPLHF
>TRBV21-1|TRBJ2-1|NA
CASSKAKREDNEQFF
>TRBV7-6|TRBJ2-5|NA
CASSLGGQGIVETQYF
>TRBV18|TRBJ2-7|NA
CASSPAGGEQYF
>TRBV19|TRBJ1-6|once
CASSRDRANSPLHF
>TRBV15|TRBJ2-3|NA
CATSTRLAGGTDTQYF
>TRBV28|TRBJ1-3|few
CASSSLTGARSGNTIYF
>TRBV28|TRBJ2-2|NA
CASSLEEGYRSPGELFF
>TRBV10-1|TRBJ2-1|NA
CASSRGQGNDNEQFF
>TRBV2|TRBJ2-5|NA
CARRAQETQYF
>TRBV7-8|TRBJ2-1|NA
CASSSSVEQFF
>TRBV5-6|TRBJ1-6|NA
CASSLGQGGSPLHF
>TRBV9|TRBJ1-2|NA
CASSVEDRGLFGYTF
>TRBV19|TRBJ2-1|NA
CASSGQGAHEQFF
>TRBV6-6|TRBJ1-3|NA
CASSRTTVPSGNTIYF
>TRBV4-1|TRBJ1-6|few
CASSQDRSSYNSPLHF
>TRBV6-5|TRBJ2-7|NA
CASSQGLTYEQYF
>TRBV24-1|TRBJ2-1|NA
CATSDFLTGGVYEQFF
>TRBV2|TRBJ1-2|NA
CASSVTGPSGYTF
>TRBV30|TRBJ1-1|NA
CAWKGELDTEAFF
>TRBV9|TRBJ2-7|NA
CASRRTSGIPYEQYF
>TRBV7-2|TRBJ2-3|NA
CASSGPGQGDQDTQYF
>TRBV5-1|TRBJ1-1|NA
CASSVDMNTEAFF
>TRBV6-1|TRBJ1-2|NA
CASSEFVRTRDNYGYTF
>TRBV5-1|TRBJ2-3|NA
CASSLWGAGVSDTQYF
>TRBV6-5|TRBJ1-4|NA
CASGRGALANEKLFF
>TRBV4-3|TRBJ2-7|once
CASSQVAGGSYEQYF
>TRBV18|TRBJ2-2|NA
CASSPTGTGELFF
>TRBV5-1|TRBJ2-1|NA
CASSSSGSGGNEQFF
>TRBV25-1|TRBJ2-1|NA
CASRGTGWTNEQFF
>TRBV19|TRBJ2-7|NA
CASRSPYYEQYF
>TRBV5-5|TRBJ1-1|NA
CASSLGTGGNTEAFF
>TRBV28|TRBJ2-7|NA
CASSAAGGRSGSYEQYF
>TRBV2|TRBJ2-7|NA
CASTQGQGGYEQYF
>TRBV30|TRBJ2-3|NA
CAWRAGVGDTQYF